Presented here are 7 T cell receptor beta chains from one specimen sequenced in a study of control samples from healthy donors and cancer patients. TCRdb's copy holds only in-frame clones and misses some; the assay was immunoSEQ multiplex PCR. The sample lists approximately 94,000 clones; approximately 90% were seen once. The specimen sequenced was blood. Receptors originate from a woman in her 30s in good health.

This clone was observed once. The chain combines TRBV4-1 with TRBJ1-4; 9 nucleotides line up with TRBD1. Germline trimming cut 2 bases from V and 8 bases from J; bases unmatched to any gene: 6. The CDR3 spans 15 residues. The germline V gene encodes CDR1 MGHRA and CDR2 YSYEKL. The CDR3 DNA sequence: TGCGCCAGCAGCCAATTACAGGGGGCCAGAGAAAAACTGTTTTTT. Protein product: CASSQLQGAREKLFF.

CDR3 nucleotides: TGTGCCAGCGGCAGTGCGGGGGCGGGTCAGCCCCAGCATTTT. Translation: CASGSAGAGQPQHF. The rearrangement joins TRBV2 to TRBJ1-5; weak D call: TRBD1 (6 bases). Germline loops: CDR1 SNHLY, CDR2 FYNNEI. There are 14 residues in the CDR3. Trimming took off 8 bases at V and 6 bases at J, with 17 bases between the two ends.

The chain combines TRBV6-1 with TRBJ1-5; D remains ambiguous. Germline lookup yields CDR1 MNHNS and CDR2 SASEGT. The CDR3 runs to 16 residues. V lost 2 bases and J lost 3, with 14 bases in between. The CDR3 loop reads CASSERQWEVNQPQHF. The CDR3 nucleotides read TGTGCCAGCAGTGAAAGGCAGTGGGAGGTCAATCAGCCCCAGCATTTT.

The J gene is TRBJ1-2, the V gene TRBV2, with 9 positions matching TRBD1. The CDR3 runs 14 residues. Germline loops: CDR1 SNHLY, CDR2 FYNNEI. V lost 3 bases and J lost 6; bases outside the gene matches: 5. This CDR3 reads CASSEGQGIDGYTF. As DNA, the CDR3 is TGTGCCAGCAGTGAGGGACAGGGTATTGATGGCTACACCTTC.

The table lists this clone with a count of one. The V and J genes are TRBV5-4 and TRBJ1-1, with no clear D. The V gene's germline CDR1 is SGHNT and CDR2 YYREEE (reference sequence). This CDR3 is 13 amino acids long. Trimming took 3 bases from V and 11 from J, leaving 17 bases between them. CDR3 bases: TGTGCCAGCAGCTACACCATTCCCAGGTTCGCTTTCTTT. It is translated as CASSYTIPRFAFF. Looking up the rest from reference TRBV5-4 and TRBJ1-1 gives the full variable domain: ETGVTQSPTHLIKTRGQQVTLRCSSQSGHNTVSWYQQALGQGPQFIFQYYREEENGRGNFPPRFSGLQFPNYSSELNVNALELDDSALYLCASSYTIPRFAFFGQGTRLTVV.

The chain joins TRBV27 to TRBJ2-7; 10 nucleotides line up with TRBD2. Germline loops: CDR1 MNHEY, CDR2 SMNVEV (reference sequence). The CDR3 runs 15 residues. V lost 6 bases, J lost 4 bases, and 9 bases stayed unmatched. CDR3 sequence: CASRRTSGRSYEQYF. The CDR3 nucleotides read TGTGCCAGCAGAAGGACTAGCGGCAGATCTTACGAGCAGTACTTC.

This chain joins TRBV7-8 and TRBJ2-7, with TRBD2 matching over 9 bases. CDR1 is SGHVS and CDR2 is FQNEAQ in the germline V gene. The V and J ends lost 4 bases and 0 bases, in that order; junction bases with no gene match: 10. The CDR3 consists of 17 residues. CDR3 sequence reads: CASSSQEVSGSSYEQYF. CDR3 nucleotides: TGTGCCAGCAGCTCACAAGAGGTTAGCGGGAGCTCCTACGAGCAGTACTTC.